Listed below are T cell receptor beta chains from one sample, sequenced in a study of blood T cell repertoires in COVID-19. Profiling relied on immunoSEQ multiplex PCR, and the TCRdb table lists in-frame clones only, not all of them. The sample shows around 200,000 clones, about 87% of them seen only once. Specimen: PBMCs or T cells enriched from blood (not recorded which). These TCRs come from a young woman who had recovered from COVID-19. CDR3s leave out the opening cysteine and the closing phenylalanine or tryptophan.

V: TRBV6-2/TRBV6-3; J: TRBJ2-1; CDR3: ASSFRDYNEQF
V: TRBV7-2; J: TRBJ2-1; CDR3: ASSRGTSGEQF
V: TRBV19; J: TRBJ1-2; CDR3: ASTMDRGLPYGYT
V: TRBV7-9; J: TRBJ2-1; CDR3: ASSPPQGSSYNEQF
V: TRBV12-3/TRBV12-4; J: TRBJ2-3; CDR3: ASSLMGDSQY
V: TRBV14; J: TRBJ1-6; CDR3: ASSPSATGGNSPLH
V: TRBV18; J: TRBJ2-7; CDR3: ASSPLAGGLSYEQY
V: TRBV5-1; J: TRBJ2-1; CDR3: ASSLTGTSGYNEQF
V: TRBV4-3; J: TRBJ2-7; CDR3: ASSQERSSYEQY
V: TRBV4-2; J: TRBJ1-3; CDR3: ASSTGISSGNTIY
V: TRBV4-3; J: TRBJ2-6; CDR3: ASSPDISGANVLT
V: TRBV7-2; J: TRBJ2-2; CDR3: ASSLASGTSGRNGELF
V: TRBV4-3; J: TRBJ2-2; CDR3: ASSHRTGNTGELF
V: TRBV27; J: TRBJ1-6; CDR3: ASSLPRLGRNSPLH
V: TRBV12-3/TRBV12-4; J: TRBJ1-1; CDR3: ASSSYTEAF
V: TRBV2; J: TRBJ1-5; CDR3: ASSETGLRQPQH
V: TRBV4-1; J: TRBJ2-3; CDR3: ASSPGLAGLTDTQY
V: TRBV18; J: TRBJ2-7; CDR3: ASSSSPGTGKGEQY
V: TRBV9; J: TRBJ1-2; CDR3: ASSVEGATGTRGYT
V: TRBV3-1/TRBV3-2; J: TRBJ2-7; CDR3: ASSLGGYAYEQY
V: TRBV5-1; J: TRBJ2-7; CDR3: ASSPGQGVLPYEQY
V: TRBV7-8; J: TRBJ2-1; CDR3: ASSGRGYNEQF
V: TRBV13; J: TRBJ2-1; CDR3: ASSLGRESYNEQF
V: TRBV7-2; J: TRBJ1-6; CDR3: ASSLGPSLGGSPLH
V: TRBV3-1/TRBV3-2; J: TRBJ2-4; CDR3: ASSLDRAKNIQY
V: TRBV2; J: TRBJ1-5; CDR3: ASSEPGQGDFQPQH
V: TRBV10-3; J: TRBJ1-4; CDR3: AISDQDRPTNEKLF
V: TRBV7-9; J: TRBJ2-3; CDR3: ASSLTDTQY
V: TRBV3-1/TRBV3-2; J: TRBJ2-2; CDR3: ASKGRGIWDTGELF
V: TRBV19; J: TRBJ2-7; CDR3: ASSRSLGAGNYEQY